The source of this TCR beta chain is a study of cytomegalovirus exposure and HLA in healthy donors. It was with 60 Vbeta and 13 Jbeta primers that the PCR ran. Sequenced by immunoSEQ multiplex PCR; TCRdb stores in-frame clones only, minus some. The data hold 95,000 or so clones, with roughly 79% observed a single time. Germline-derived CDR1 and CDR2 are MNHNS and SASEGT. The junction had 7 bases not matched to a gene; V was cut back by 4 bases and J by 5 bases. This CDR3 has 16 amino acids. Points from the study as a whole: Earlier analysis looked at TCR beta V segments, and most were productive about 90% or about 30% of the time.

Concerning this clone: The antigen is unknown.

This TCR was sampled from a woman aged 70-85 years in good health and CMV-seropositive. The sequenced sample was PBMCs. The chain combines TRBV6-1 with TRBJ1-4; TRBD1 matches 10 bases. CDR3 in amino acids: CASSAHDRGLNEKLFF. The CDR3 region has the DNA TGTGCCAGCAGTGCCCACGACAGGGGGCTGAATGAAAAACTGTTTTTT.